This TCR beta chain originates from a study of OX40 agonist ivuxolimab in advanced cancers. Broader study findings: At 0.1 to 3.0 mg/kg and by week 6, clonal expansion occurred in CD4+ and CD8+ blood T cells. The average count of expanded clones was higher among CD8+ T cells than among CD4+. Among the least clonally expanded were partial responders at 0.1-3.0 mg/kg.

Trimming pared 0 bases from V and 1 base from J, leaving 10 bases between. CDR3 length: 15 amino acids. Germline V gives CDR1 SGHRS, CDR2 YFSETQ. Profiling relied on immunoSEQ multiplex PCR, and the TCRdb table lists in-frame clones only, not all of them. This table holds tens of thousands of clones, about 83% found once. In the case of this clone: Its antigen is not identified.

This clonotype originated in an adult with an advanced solid tumor such as melanoma, head and neck, liver or kidney cancer. The chain couples TRBV5-1 to TRBJ1-1, with D possibly matching TRBD1 (6 bases). Specimen: CD4+ or CD8+ T cells sorted from blood, collected in a trial of the OX40 agonist ivuxolimab. The CDR3 DNA sequence: TGCGCCAGCAGCTTGGTACCGGGACAGAACACTGAAGCTTTCTTT. Translating it yields CASSLVPGQNTEAFF.